Below, one T cell receptor beta chain is given with its context. These data originate in a study of blood T cell repertoires in COVID-19. The V segment lost 4 bases and the J segment 5 bases; nucleotides outside the gene matches: 6. The CDR3 contains 16 residues. The V gene's germline CDR1 is SSHAT and CDR2 FNYEAQ (reference sequence). This table comes from immunoSEQ multiplex PCR, and its TCRdb copy is limited to in-frame clones, with some not included. The top ten hold approximately 14% of the sample, which has fewer than 300,000 clones, roughly 80% seen once. Sequenced material: peripheral blood. The receptor's source is a person between 65 and 79 years old with COVID-19, enrolled during active disease. The rearrangement links TRBV7-7 to TRBJ1-4; 11 bases are a match to TRBD1. The CDR3 region has the DNA TGTGCCAGCAGCTCCGGGACAGGGGGACAAAATGAAAAACTGTTTTTT. It yields the protein CASSSGTGGQNEKLFF.